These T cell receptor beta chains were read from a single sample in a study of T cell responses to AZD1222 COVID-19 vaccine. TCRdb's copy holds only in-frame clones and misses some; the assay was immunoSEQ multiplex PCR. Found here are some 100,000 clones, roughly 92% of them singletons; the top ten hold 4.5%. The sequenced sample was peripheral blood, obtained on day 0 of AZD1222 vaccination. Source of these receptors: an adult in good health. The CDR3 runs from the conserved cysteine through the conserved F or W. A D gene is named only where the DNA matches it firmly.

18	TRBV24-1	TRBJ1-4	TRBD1	CATSPGQGARITNEKLFF
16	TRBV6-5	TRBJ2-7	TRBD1	CASSYFNEGQNYEQYF
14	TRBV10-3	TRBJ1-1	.	CAISLDGQNTEAFF
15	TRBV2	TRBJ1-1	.	CASSEARAGSTEAFF
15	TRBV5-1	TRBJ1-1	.	CASSLAGGPNTEAFF
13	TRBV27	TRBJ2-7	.	CASSPLAPYEQYF
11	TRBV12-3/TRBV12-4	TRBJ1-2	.	CASTTGYGYTF
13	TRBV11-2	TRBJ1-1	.	CASSLGVNTEAFF
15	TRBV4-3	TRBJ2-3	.	CASSQDPRATDTQYF
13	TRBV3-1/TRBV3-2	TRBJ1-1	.	CASSQDRGFEAFF
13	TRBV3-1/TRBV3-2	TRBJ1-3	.	CASSQIQGNTIYF
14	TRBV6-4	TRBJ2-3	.	CASSEAGEVDTQYF
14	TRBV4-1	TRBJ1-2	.	CASSKIGGNYGYTF